These 24 T cell receptor beta chains were all obtained from the same sample, sequenced in a study of blood T cell repertoires in COVID-19. Produced via immunoSEQ multiplex PCR; TCRdb's table is partial and in-frame only. The sample records 210,000 or so clones, roughly 84% being singletons. The sample comprised peripheral blood. These receptors all come from a woman between 40 and 50 years old who had recovered from COVID-19.

This sequence joins TRBV2 and TRBJ1-1; 7 nucleotides line up with TRBD1. The germline V gene has CDR1 SNHLY and CDR2 FYNNEI. The CDR3 length is 15 residues. The junction had 7 bases not matched to a gene; V was cut back by 3 bases and J by 3 bases. CDR3 sequence (DNA): TGTGCCAGCAGTGAGGAGCCAGGGGGAGACACTGAAGCTTTCTTT. This codes for CASSEEPGGDTEAFF.

V gene TRBV5-1 combines with J gene TRBJ2-7, with unresolved D. Trimming pared 1 base from V and 6 bases from J, leaving 17 bases between. The germline V gene has CDR1 SGHRS and CDR2 YFSETQ. The CDR3 is 15 residues long. As DNA, the CDR3 is TGCGCCAGCAGCTTGAGAGGAACTTCGTACGGCGAGCAGTACTTC. This gives the protein CASSLRGTSYGEQYF.

The CDR3 is CASSSFLGQGAPGELFF. The CDR3 DNA sequence: TGTGCCAGCAGCTCCTTTTTGGGACAGGGGGCTCCCGGGGAGCTGTTTTTT. This chain connects TRBV28 to TRBJ2-2; 12 bases line up with TRBD1. The germline gives CDR1 MDHEN, CDR2 SYDVKM. The ends lost 6 bases at V and 6 bases at J; junction bases unmatched: 11. The CDR3 loop spans 17 amino acids.

The gene calls are TRBV7-3 and TRBJ2-3, with no clear D. The ends were cut back, 8 bases at V and 2 bases at J, with 11 bases in the middle. This CDR3 region has 13 residues. Germline V gives CDR1 SGHTA, CDR2 FQGTGA. The CDR3 spells CASGLSITDTQYF. The DNA for the CDR3 is TGTGCCAGCGGCCTCAGTATCACAGATACGCAGTATTTT.

This chain links TRBV2 with TRBJ1-5; D possibly corresponds to TRBD1 (6 bases). The CDR3 sequence is 16 residues long. Germline values: CDR1 SNHLY, CDR2 FYNNEI. V was shortened by 3 bases and J by 6 bases, with 18 bases between the two germline ends. The CDR3 sequence: CASSDSVVQGTQPQHF. CDR3 coding DNA: TGTGCCAGCAGTGATTCGGTCGTGCAGGGGACTCAGCCCCAGCATTTT.

The chain recombines TRBV7-8 with TRBJ2-1; 11 bases line up with TRBD2. The germline CDR1 and CDR2 sequences are SGHVS and FQNEAQ. The CDR3 totals 18 residues. The ends lost 5 bases at V and 8 bases at J; junction bases unmatched: 17. The CDR3: CASSKPTLTSGRTHEQFF. CDR3 nucleotide sequence: TGTGCCAGCAGCAAACCAACCCTAACTAGCGGGAGAACCCATGAGCAGTTCTTC.

The V and J genes are TRBV27 and TRBJ1-4, with a tentative D call TRBD1 (5 bases). The CDR3 is 16 residues long. Trimming stripped 7 bases from V and 7 bases from J, with 22 bases between. Germline CDR1 reads MNHEY; CDR2 reads SMNVEV (reference sequence). CDR3 DNA: TGTGCCAGCAAGCATACTCAGGGATCAGGGCTTGAAAAACTGTTTTTT. It is translated as CASKHTQGSGLEKLFF.

V gene TRBV7-8 combines with J gene TRBJ2-2; the match to TRBD2 covers 7 bases. The CDR3 sequence is 16 residues long. Germline CDR1 SGHVS, CDR2 FQNEAQ. V lost 7 bases, J lost 1 base, and 9 bases stayed unmatched. In DNA, the CDR3 is TGTGCCAGCACCCGAGAGCCGGGGGGGAACACCGGGGAGCTGTTTTTT. Protein sequence: CASTREPGGNTGELFF.

The rearrangement uses TRBV5-1 and TRBJ1-1; TRBD1 might be the D (6 bases). CDR1 is SGHRS, CDR2 YFSETQ, per germline. This CDR3 has 15 amino acids. V shed 6 bases and J shed 1 base, with 16 bases lying between them. CDR3 in amino acids: CASKTGKRANTEAFF. CDR3 sequence (DNA): TGCGCCAGCAAAACAGGGAAACGAGCGAACACTGAAGCTTTCTTT.

The genes are TRBV6-4 and TRBJ2-7; the D gene is possibly TRBD2 (5 bases). Germline V lookup: CDR1 MRHNA, CDR2 SNTAGT. This CDR3 has 18 residues. V dropped 0 bases and J dropped 1 base, with 19 bases sitting between them. In nucleotides, the CDR3 is TGTGCCAGCAGTGACTCGAGAGGGCCTAGCAATATTTCCTACGAGCAGTACTTC. Translating it yields CASSDSRGPSNISYEQYF.

The rearrangement joins TRBV30 to TRBJ1-5; no definite D call. The CDR3 loop spans 13 amino acids. Germline CDR1 GTSNPN, CDR2 SVGIG (reference sequence). Trimming took 1 base from V and 5 from J, leaving 9 bases between them. CDR3 sequence (DNA): TGTGCCTGGAGTGCAGGTCACGATCAGCCCCAGCATTTT. As protein: CAWSAGHDQPQHF.

The chain combines TRBV7-2 with TRBJ2-3; TRBD1 agrees at 9 bases. CDR1 and CDR2 (germline): SGHTA, FQGNSA. This CDR3 is 15 amino acids long. Germline trimming cut 1 base from V and 5 bases from J; bases unmatched to any gene: 4. The CDR3 coding sequence is TGTGCCAGCAGCTTAGTACAGGGGGCGGGAGATACGCAGTATTTT. Protein product: CASSLVQGAGDTQYF. The full variable domain, rest sourced from reference TRBV7-2 and TRBJ2-3, is GAGVSQSPSNKVTEKGKDVELRCDPISGHTALYWYRQSLGQGLEFLIYFQGNSAPDKSGLPSDRFSAERTGGSVSTLTIQRTQQEDSAVYLCASSLVQGAGDTQYFGPGTRLTVL.

This clone was counted a single time. V is TRBV13 and J is TRBJ1-1, with TRBD1 as a possible D gene (5 bases). Germline V gene sequence: CDR1 PRHDT, CDR2 FYEKMQ (reference sequence). V was shortened by 5 bases and J by 8 bases, with 18 bases between the two germline ends. This CDR3 has 14 residues. In DNA form, the CDR3 reads TGTGCCAGCAGCCTAGAGGGGTGGGGCAGGGAAGCTTTCTTT. Protein sequence: CASSLEGWGREAFF. The full variable domain, in which reference TRBV13 and TRBJ1-1 provide the parts outside the CDR3, is AAGVIQSPRHLIKEKRETATLKCYPIPRHDTVYWYQQGPGQDPQFLISFYEKMQSDKGSIPDRFSAQQFSDYHSELNMSSLELGDSALYFCASSLEGWGREAFFGQGTRLTVV.

The chain links TRBV19 to TRBJ2-7; 9 nucleotides align to TRBD2. Per the germline V gene, CDR1 is LNHDA and CDR2 is SQIVND (reference sequence). The CDR3 covers 13 residues. J was trimmed by 6 bases and V by 4 bases; bases with no gene match: 4. In nucleotides, the CDR3 is TGTGCCAGTAGTAGCGGGAGGGCCGGCGAGCAGTACTTC. Residues: CASSSGRAGEQYF.

The chain links TRBV28 to TRBJ1-1; maybe TRBD1 (6 bases). The CDR3 length is 14 residues. Trimming took off 5 bases at V and 11 bases at J, with 21 bases between the two ends. CDR1 and CDR2 (germline): MDHEN, SYDVKM. The CDR3 sequence is CASSQTGTWDRAFF. The DNA of the CDR3 is TGTGCCAGCAGTCAAACAGGGACGTGGGATAGGGCTTTCTTT.

This clone was counted between two and nine times. The V call is TRBV7-8, the J call TRBJ2-1; no clear D gene. CDR3 length: 14 residues. Germline V CDR1 and CDR2: SGHVS, FQNEAQ. The V gene lost 5 bases and the J gene lost 5 bases, with 13 bases spanning the gap. This CDR3 reads CASSRAPGDNEQFF. The CDR3 DNA sequence: TGTGCCAGCAGCCGAGCACCCGGAGACAATGAGCAGTTCTTC.

CDR3 amino acids: CSASGTSHEQFF. The CDR3 DNA follows: TGCAGTGCTAGTGGGACTAGTCATGAGCAGTTCTTC. The gene calls are TRBV20-1 and TRBJ2-1; 8 bases line up with TRBD2. Unmatched junction bases numbered 3, after V lost 3 bases and J lost 8 bases. The CDR3 is made up of 12 amino acids. Germline V gene sequence: CDR1 DFQATT, CDR2 SNEGSKA (reference sequence).

This clone was counted only a few times. CDR3: CASSRGTSGSTDTQYF. DNA of the CDR3: TGTGCCAGCAGCAGGGGGACTAGCGGAAGCACAGATACGCAGTATTTT. The V call is TRBV5-4, the J call TRBJ2-3, with TRBD2 matching over 11 bases. J lost 0 bases, V lost 4 bases, and 4 bases had no gene match. Germline lookup yields CDR1 SGHNT and CDR2 YYREEE (reference sequence). This CDR3 contains 16 residues.

The chain carries TRBV19 and TRBJ1-1; D gene uncertain. This CDR3 has 16 amino acids. From germline, CDR1 is LNHDA and CDR2 SQIVND (reference sequence). The V gene lost 5 bases and the J gene lost 3 bases, with 19 bases spanning the gap. The CDR3 DNA is TGTGCCAGTAGTCCGTCGTCGTCGGAGAGGGACACTGAAGCTTTCTTT. This codes for CASSPSSSERDTEAFF.

This rearrangement joins TRBV28 to TRBJ1-5; D unresolved. Germline CDR1 and CDR2: MDHEN and SYDVKM. This CDR3 region has 16 residues. V was cut by 2 bases and J by 2 bases, with 13 bases left in between. The CDR3 reads CASSLPSFYRNQPQHF. The DNA for the CDR3 is TGTGCCAGCAGTTTACCCTCCTTCTATCGCAATCAGCCCCAGCATTTT.

This chain connects TRBV5-1 to TRBJ2-1; TRBD1 matches 11 bases. Germline loops: CDR1 SGHRS, CDR2 YFSETQ. The CDR3 covers 15 residues. V gave up 2 bases and J gave up 8 bases; unmatched junction bases: 6. DNA for the CDR3: TGCGCCAGCAGCTTAAGGACAGGGGGCTCACATGAGCAGTTCTTC. Protein product: CASSLRTGGSHEQFF.

V gene TRBV2 combines with J gene TRBJ1-1, with TRBD1 as a possible D gene (6 bases). Trimming cost V 4 bases and J 7 bases, with 10 bases left between them. CDR3 length equals 12 residues. Germline V gene lookup returns CDR1 SNHLY and CDR2 FYNNEI. CDR3 nucleotide sequence: TGTGCCAGCAGTGTCGGACAGATTGAAGCTTTCTTT. It translates to CASSVGQIEAFF.

This chain connects TRBV7-2 to TRBJ2-7; no clear D gene. Germline values: CDR1 SGHTA, CDR2 FQGNSA. This CDR3 has 12 residues. V dropped 7 bases and J dropped 3 bases, with 10 bases sitting between them. The CDR3 region is CASNYPSYEQYF. The CDR3 DNA reads as TGTGCCAGCAACTACCCCAGCTACGAGCAGTACTTC.

V gene TRBV5-4 combines with J gene TRBJ2-7, with TRBD2 identical over 13 bases. V trimming: 4 bases; J trimming: 6 bases; junction bases outside the gene matches: 10. This CDR3 has 16 residues. CDR1 is SGHNT and CDR2 is YYREEE in the germline V gene (reference sequence). The CDR3: CASSTGTSGKGLEQYF. CDR3 sequence (DNA): TGTGCCAGCAGCACAGGGACTAGCGGGAAGGGCCTCGAGCAGTACTTC.